This T cell receptor (beta chain) was obtained from a study of blood T cell repertoires in COVID-19. Study at large: Acute and convalescent COVID-19 samples came from the United States, Italy and Spain. T cells, B-cell-depleted T cells, or PBMCs provided the cDNA or gDNA that served as material.

V gave up 0 bases and J gave up 3 bases; unmatched junction bases: 10. CDR3 length: 16 residues. Germline V gives CDR1 GTSNPN, CDR2 SVGIG (reference sequence). Libraries were prepared by immunoSEQ multiplex PCR; TCRdb keeps only in-frame clonotypes and omits some of them. The repertoire consists of a few hundred thousand clones, with 90% occurring once and the leading ten covering about 1.7%. Source material: PBMCs or T cells enriched from blood (not recorded which). This sequence originates from a woman aged 18-29 years with acute COVID-19. J is TRBJ2-5 and V is TRBV30; TRBD1 matches 7 bases. The CDR3 here is CAWSVGQWGGKETQYF. The DNA for the CDR3 is TGTGCCTGGAGTGTGGGACAGTGGGGTGGGAAAGAGACCCAGTACTTC.